This T cell receptor (beta chain) was identified during a study of T cells in narcolepsy. General study results and limits: Same-patient CSF and blood CD4+ T cell clonotypes included HCRT-specific and TRIB2-specific autoreactive ones.

Assay used: immunoSEQ multiplex PCR; TCRdb lists only in-frame clones, some missing. The repertoire holds tens of thousands of clones, with around 82% as singletons. This clone was counted only a few times. What it binds is unknown. This CDR3 contains 17 residues. Germline CDR1 and CDR2: SEHNR and FQNEAQ (reference sequence). Losses at the gene ends were 4 bases for V and 7 bases for J; bases not matched to a gene: 14. Sequences were obtained from CD45RA- memory CD4+ T cells from PBMCs. The TCR originated in a human donor with narcolepsy. V and J are TRBV7-9 and TRBJ2-2; 8 bases line up with TRBD2. The CDR3 DNA sequence: TGTGCCAGCAGCTCCCCACCGGGGGGGGCGTCGGACGGGGAGCTGTTTTTT. Translated, it gives CASSSPPGGASDGELFF.